A selection of T cell receptor beta chains follows, all from one sample in a study of blood T cell repertoires in COVID-19. Libraries were prepared by immunoSEQ multiplex PCR; TCRdb keeps only in-frame clonotypes and omits some of them. The table lists more than 110,000 clones, 80% to 90% of them singletons. Sequencing was carried out using peripheral blood. These receptors came from a woman aged 80 or over with acute or convalescent COVID-19. Each CDR3 is given with its conserved first and last residue. The D gene is left open where the match is weak. Size tells how often a clone was seen (once, few, many) or the class of an expanded clone, and some rows leave it out.

TRBV6-2/TRBV6-3,TRBJ2-7,-,-,CASSYSGLILYEQYF,TGTGCTAGCAGTTACTCGGGACTGATTTTATACGAGCAGTACTTC
TRBV19,TRBJ1-5,-,-,CASMRSRGSNQPQHF,TGTGCCAGTATGCGGTCCCGGGGAAGCAATCAGCCCCAGCATTTT
TRBV10-3,TRBJ1-3,-,-,CAIAGPGNTIYF,TGTGCCATCGCAGGGCCTGGAAACACCATATATTTT
TRBV7-2,TRBJ1-2,TRBD1,-,CASSDRGQGGSRYGYTF,TGTGCCAGCAGCGATAGGGGACAGGGGGGTTCTCGGTATGGCTACACCTTC
TRBV5-1,TRBJ2-3,TRBD1,-,CASSFNRGDTQYF,TGCGCCAGCAGCTTTAACAGGGGAGATACGCAGTATTTT
TRBV11-2,TRBJ1-5,-,-,CASSLAPLGQPQHF,TGTGCCAGCAGCTTAGCCCCCCTAGGTCAGCCCCAGCATTTT
TRBV12-5,TRBJ1-4,TRBD1,-,CASGSGTAQGIEKLFF,TGTGCTAGTGGTTCGGGGACAGCCCAGGGGATTGAAAAACTGTTTTTT
TRBV27,TRBJ1-2,-,-,CASSLKEGTPYGYTF,TGTGCCAGCAGTTTAAAAGAGGGCACCCCCTATGGCTACACCTTC
TRBV5-1,TRBJ1-2,TRBD1,-,CASSWDRAGYGYTF,TGCGCCAGCAGCTGGGACAGGGCGGGCTATGGCTACACCTTC
TRBV7-2,TRBJ2-1,TRBD1,-,CASSLRTGGDEQFF,TGTGCCAGCAGCCTTCGGACAGGGGGGGATGAGCAGTTCTTC
TRBV12-5,TRBJ2-3,-,once,CASGSARGGADTQYF,TGTGCTAGTGGGAGTGCGAGGGGGGGCGCAGATACGCAGTATTTT
TRBV5-1,TRBJ2-1,-,-,CASSLGQLGDEQFF,TGCGCCAGCAGCTTGGGACAGTTAGGCGATGAGCAGTTCTTC
TRBV5-4,TRBJ2-3,TRBD2,-,CASSLKGGGTDTQYF,TGTGCCAGCAGCCTTAAGGGCGGGGGGACAGATACGCAGTATTTT
TRBV5-5,TRBJ1-6,-,-,CASSLFQPGTGSPLHF,TGTGCCAGCAGCTTGTTTCAGCCGGGAACGGGCTCACCCCTCCACTTT
TRBV19,TRBJ2-5,-,once,CASSIGGSQETQYF,TGTGCCAGTAGTATAGGCGGCTCCCAAGAGACCCAGTACTTC
TRBV9,TRBJ2-6,-,-,CASSARDSGANVLTF,TGTGCCAGCAGCGCCCGAGACTCTGGGGCCAACGTCCTGACTTTC
TRBV15,TRBJ1-1,-,-,CATSRFRYTGTEAFF,TGTGCCACCAGCAGATTTCGGTATACAGGCACTGAAGCTTTCTTT
TRBV7-2,TRBJ2-3,-,-,CASSLPLNTDTQYF,TGTGCCAGCAGCCTACCACTTAACACAGATACGCAGTATTTT
TRBV5-1,TRBJ2-1,TRBD1,-,CASSLEGGAVHEQFF,TGCGCCAGCAGTTTAGAAGGGGGCGCGGTACATGAGCAGTTCTTC
TRBV6-5,TRBJ2-1,TRBD2,-,CASRSGLAGAEQFF,TGTGCCAGCAGGTCGGGACTAGCGGGGGCAGAGCAGTTCTTC
TRBV5-1,TRBJ2-7,-,-,CASSLSTSSYEQYF,TGCGCCAGCAGCTTGTCGACTAGCTCCTACGAGCAGTACTTC
TRBV9,TRBJ1-2,-,-,CASSLGQRPGYTF,TGTGCCAGCAGCCTCGGCCAGCGGCCTGGCTACACCTTC
TRBV11-2,TRBJ2-2,TRBD1,-,CASSKDRVTGELFF,TGTGCCAGCAGCAAGGACAGGGTGACCGGGGAGCTGTTTTTT
TRBV3-1/TRBV3-2,TRBJ2-7,TRBD1,-,CASSQLGQARTYEQYF,TGTGCCAGCAGCCAATTGGGACAGGCGCGAACCTACGAGCAGTACTTC
TRBV6-6,TRBJ1-2,TRBD1,-,CASSSPGTGGYGYTF,TGTGCCAGCAGTTCACCCGGGACAGGAGGGTATGGCTACACCTTC
TRBV5-1,TRBJ1-1,TRBD1,-,CASSRDRYTEAFF,TGCGCCAGCAGCCGGGACAGGTACACTGAAGCTTTCTTT
TRBV5-1,TRBJ1-5,-,-,CASSLGGPDQPQHF,TGCGCCAGCAGCTTGGGGGGCCCGGATCAGCCCCAGCATTTT
TRBV7-9,TRBJ2-1,-,-,CASSLGTATYNEQFF,TGTGCCAGCAGCCTCGGGACTGCCACCTACAATGAGCAGTTCTTC
TRBV5-1,TRBJ1-4,TRBD1,-,CASSLSPGQGNNEKLFF,TGCGCCAGCAGCTTGAGCCCGGGACAGGGAAACAATGAAAAACTGTTTTTT
TRBV5-1,TRBJ1-5,-,few,CASSLDGVTQGQHF,TGCGCCAGCAGCTTGGATGGGGTGACGCAGGGCCAGCATTTT
TRBV18,TRBJ2-3,TRBD2,-,CASSPPQPSGGNTDTQYF,TGTGCCAGCTCACCACCACAGCCTAGCGGGGGGAACACAGATACGCAGTATTTT
TRBV10-3,TRBJ2-5,-,once,CAISDGGAGETQYF,TGTGCCATCAGTGATGGGGGGGCAGGAGAGACCCAGTACTTC
TRBV20-1,TRBJ1-2,-,few,CSAPGGGSYTF,TGCAGTGCTCCGGGAGGGGGGAGCTACACCTTC
TRBV29-1,TRBJ1-2,-,-,CSVEVREEGGYTF,TGCAGCGTTGAAGTAAGGGAAGAGGGTGGCTACACCTTC
TRBV19,TRBJ2-3,-,-,CASSMEGTDTQYF,TGTGCCAGTAGTATGGAGGGCACAGATACGCAGTATTTT
TRBV7-2,TRBJ2-5,TRBD1,-,CASSEDRGRETQYF,TGTGCCAGCAGCGAAGACAGGGGGCGAGAGACCCAGTACTTC
TRBV30,TRBJ1-4,-,-,CAWARGPTNEKLFF,TGTGCCTGGGCCAGAGGGCCAACTAATGAAAAACTGTTTTTT
TRBV5-1,TRBJ1-1,TRBD1,-,CASSLIGGQGTEAFF,TGCGCCAGCAGCTTGATAGGGGGCCAGGGCACTGAAGCTTTCTTT
TRBV19,TRBJ2-1,TRBD1,-,CASSLPTGGNNEQFF,TGTGCCAGTAGTCTACCGACAGGGGGAAACAATGAGCAGTTCTTC
TRBV5-4,TRBJ1-4,-,-,CASSIDSATNEKLFF,TGTGCCAGCAGTATCGACAGCGCAACTAATGAAAAACTGTTTTTT